Listed here are 16 T cell receptor beta chains from one sample, sequenced in a study of T cell responses to AZD1222 COVID-19 vaccine (dated by TCRdb to the early 2020s). The time point tag for this specimen amounts to: baseline before first vaccination. Library preparation used the immunoSEQ multiplex PCR assay. In its TCRdb copy, this immuneACCESS table keeps in-frame sequences only and misses some clones. Where compared with another copy, unresolved V genes explain less than half of these, and the others have no known cause. The sample table contains under 150,000 clones; only one count was recorded for about 90% of them. Roughly 8.9% of the sample lies in the top ten. The sample was peripheral blood, taken on day 0 of AZD1222 vaccination. These receptors were obtained from an adult in good health.

This clone was counted between two and nine times. The germline gene is not matched at one end of the junction; a read error may be the cause. The chain is built from TRBV7-7 and TRBJ2-7; D might be TRBD1 or TRBD2, each matching 5 bases. The germline V gene has CDR1 SSHAT and CDR2 FNYEAQ (reference sequence). CDR3 length equals 15 residues. The chain's CDR3 is CASSLGSGRGYEQYF. The DNA for the CDR3 is TGTGCTAGCAGCTTAGGGTCGGGACGAGGTTACGAGCAGTACTTC.

V usage is TRBV12-3 or TRBV12-4 and J usage is TRBJ1-2; TRBD1 matches at 7 bases. V lost 6 bases to trimming and J lost 6 bases; unmatched junction nucleotides: 4. The CDR3 sequence is 12 residues long. The CDR3 reads CASSSGGDGYTF. Here the CDR3 DNA reads TGTGCCAGCAGCTCAGGGGGGGATGGCTACACCTTC.

This clone was observed a single time. The J gene is TRBJ1-5, the V gene TRBV6-5, with D uncertain. V lost 4 bases and J lost 2, with 6 bases in between. Germline V gives CDR1 MNHEY, CDR2 SVGAGI. The length of the CDR3 is 13 residues. The CDR3 DNA reads as TGTGCCAGCAGTTTTCGAGGCAATCAGCCCCAGCATTTT. It translates to CASSFRGNQPQHF.

The chain links TRBV5-1 to TRBJ1-6; TRBD1 is a possible D gene (5 bases). CDR3 length equals 14 residues. Germline loops: CDR1 SGHRS, CDR2 YFSETQ. V lost 3 bases and J lost 7, with 11 bases in between. Here the CDR3 DNA reads TGCGCCAGCAGCTCCGCACAGGAAAATTCACCCCTCCACTTT. This sequence encodes CASSSAQENSPLHF.

This clone was seen a handful of times. The V call is TRBV2, the J call TRBJ1-2, with 9 positions matching TRBD1. CDR3 length: 13 residues. CDR1 is SNHLY, CDR2 FYNNEI, per germline. V was pared by 6 bases and J by 6 bases, with 5 bases of the junction left unmatched. For the CDR3, the DNA is TGTGCCAGCAGGGGGGACAGGGAAAATGGCTACACCTTC. Protein: CASRGDRENGYTF.

The DNA for the CDR3 is TGTGCCACCAAGAGGACGGACCCAAGGTACGAGCAGTACTTC. This gives the protein CATKRTDPRYEQYF. The chain combines TRBV27 with TRBJ2-7; D is unclear. V lost 10 bases and J lost 4, with 20 bases in between. The CDR3 sequence is 14 residues long. Per germline, CDR1 MNHEY and CDR2 SMNVEV (reference sequence).

The genes are TRBV30 and TRBJ1-6; 8 bases line up with TRBD1. Germline trimming cut 3 bases from V and 10 bases from J; bases unmatched to any gene: 5. The CDR3 is 13 residues long. CDR1 and CDR2 (germline): GTSNPN, SVGIG (reference sequence). In DNA, the CDR3 is TGTGCCTGGAGACAGGGGGTGGAATCACCCCTCCACTTT. Encoded protein: CAWRQGVESPLHF.

This clone appeared a few times. CDR3 DNA sequence: TGTGCCAGCTCACCAGAGGGACAGGGTTCACCCCTCCACTTT. Encoded protein: CASSPEGQGSPLHF. This sequence joins TRBV18 and TRBJ1-6, with TRBD1 matching 9 bases. The CDR3 extends over 14 amino acids. With 2 bases clipped from V and 9 bases from J, the junction kept 2 bases outside the gene matches. Germline-derived CDR1 and CDR2 are KGHSH and LQKENI.

The CDR3 DNA reads as TGTGCCAGCAGTACCTCCGGGGGTTTGCAGCCCCAGCATTTT. This gives the protein CASSTSGGLQPQHF. The rearrangement links TRBV28 to TRBJ1-5; perhaps TRBD1 as D (5 bases). The CDR3 covers 14 residues. Germline V gene data show CDR1 as MDHEN and CDR2 as SYDVKM. V shed 5 bases and J shed 7 bases, with 15 bases lying between them.

The V call is TRBV10-3, the J call TRBJ1-1; 9 bases map to TRBD1. Germline V CDR1 and CDR2: ENHRY, SYGVKD. Trimming took 6 bases from V and 1 from J; bases not matched to a gene: 3. The CDR3 is 14 residues long. CDR3: CAISRTGENTEAFF. CDR3 DNA sequence: TGTGCCATCAGCAGGACAGGGGAGAACACTGAAGCTTTCTTT.

This chain connects TRBV9 to TRBJ1-6; unclear D gene. This CDR3 contains 17 residues. The germline gives CDR1 SGDLS, CDR2 YYNGEE. Trimming stripped 0 bases from V and 0 bases from J, with 10 bases between. The CDR3 DNA follows: TGTGCCAGCAGCGTAGGGCAGGAGCGCTCCTATAATTCACCCCTCCACTTT. It specifies CASSVGQERSYNSPLHF.

This sequence joins TRBV7-6 and TRBJ1-2; TRBD1 agrees at 12 bases. This CDR3 has 15 residues. V lost 5 bases to trimming and J lost 5 bases; unmatched junction nucleotides: 6. Germline V CDR1 and CDR2: SGHVS, FNYEAQ. CDR3: CASSPGTGGVYGYTF. CDR3 DNA: TGTGCCAGCAGCCCAGGGACAGGGGGCGTATATGGCTACACCTTC.

This chain uses TRBV5-1 with TRBJ1-4; D gene unclear. CDR1 and CDR2 from the germline V gene are SGHRS and YFSETQ. V dropped 4 bases and J dropped 3 bases, with 13 bases sitting between them. This CDR3 is built from 15 residues. The CDR3 sequence is CASSLARSSNEKLFF. The CDR3 DNA follows: TGCGCCAGCAGCCTAGCCAGGAGTTCTAATGAAAAACTGTTTTTT.

The chain combines TRBV5-4 with TRBJ1-1; 7 nucleotides line up with TRBD1. From germline, CDR1 is SGHNT and CDR2 YYREEE (reference sequence). CDR3 length: 14 amino acids. The V and J ends lost 4 bases and 1 base, in that order; junction bases with no gene match: 4. CDR3 bases: TGTGCCAGCAGCCCCCGGACAGGGAACACTGAAGCTTTCTTT. The encoded protein is CASSPRTGNTEAFF.

J is TRBJ1-2 and V is TRBV28; D not certain. V was cut by 1 base and J by 5 bases, with 5 bases left in between. The CDR3 is made up of 12 amino acids. Germline CDR1 MDHEN, CDR2 SYDVKM. The CDR3 protein is CASSLLAYGYTF. CDR3 nucleotide sequence: TGTGCCAGCAGTTTATTGGCTTATGGCTACACCTTC.

This clone came up a few times. V gene TRBV12-3 or TRBV12-4 combines with J gene TRBJ1-2; D is unresolved. Trimming removed 5 bases at V and 0 bases at J, with 7 bases between. There are 13 residues in the CDR3. The CDR3 reads CASSMQPNYGYTF. The DNA for the CDR3 is TGTGCCAGCAGTATGCAGCCTAACTATGGCTACACCTTC.